The 16 T cell receptor beta chains in this list originate from one sample, sequenced in a study of T cell responses to AZD1222 COVID-19 vaccine. Sequencing used immunoSEQ multiplex PCR; TCRdb keeps in-frame clones, though not all of them. The profile shows about 130,000 clones, around 90% of them singletons. This specimen was peripheral blood, taken on day 0 of AZD1222 vaccination. These receptors were taken from an adult in good health.

Remarks on this clone: This sample includes further DNA sequences coding for the same CDR3. The chain has TRBV7-9 and TRBJ1-1; the match to TRBD1 covers 7 bases. Germline V lookup: CDR1 SEHNR, CDR2 FQNEAQ (reference sequence). V was pared by 3 bases and J by 0 bases, with 1 base of the junction left unmatched. The CDR3 has 14 amino acids. The CDR3 region has the DNA TGTGCCAGCAGCTTGGGGACAGTGAACACTGAAGCTTTCTTT. Translated: CASSLGTVNTEAFF.

V and J are TRBV4-2 and TRBJ1-2; D might be TRBD1 (5 bases). Per germline, CDR1 LGHNA and CDR2 YNFKEQ. Trimming removed 2 bases from V and 0 bases from J, with 10 bases in between. The CDR3 extends over 15 amino acids. Here the CDR3 DNA reads TGTGCCAGCAGCCAACTGGGACGCACTAACTATGGCTACACCTTC. Translation gives CASSQLGRTNYGYTF.

The V call is TRBV6-5, the J call TRBJ1-4; maybe TRBD1 (5 bases). There are 16 residues in the CDR3. The V gene's germline CDR1 is MNHEY and CDR2 SVGAGI. V dropped 2 bases and J dropped 0 bases, with 10 bases sitting between them. The CDR3 reads CASSYGTFATNEKLFF. The CDR3 DNA reads as TGTGCCAGCAGTTACGGGACCTTTGCAACTAATGAAAAACTGTTTTTT.

The chain has TRBV24-1 and TRBJ2-3, with 9 bases lining up with TRBD2. The CDR3 runs 14 residues. Trimming removed 5 bases from V and 6 bases from J; junction bases left unmatched: 5. The germline CDR1 and CDR2 sequences are KGHDR and SFDVKD. CDR3 region: CATSGAGGPDTQYF. In DNA, the CDR3 is TGTGCCACCAGTGGGGCGGGAGGGCCGGATACGCAGTATTTT.

The genes are TRBV7-3 and TRBJ2-7; D not resolved. CDR3 length equals 15 residues. The V gene's germline CDR1 is SGHTA and CDR2 FQGTGA. V was trimmed by 5 bases and J by 1 base, leaving 15 bases between them. CDR3 DNA sequence: TGTGCCAGCAGCCCCGGCCCGGAGAAGTCCTACGAGCAGTACTTC. The encoded protein is CASSPGPEKSYEQYF. The full variable domain, with the rest looked up from reference TRBV7-3 and TRBJ2-7, is GAGVSQTPSNKVTEKGKYVELRCDPISGHTALYWYRQSLGQGPEFLIYFQGTGAADDSGLPNDRFFAVRPEGSVSTLKIQRTERGDSAVYLCASSPGPEKSYEQYFGPGTRLTVT.

This chain links TRBV10-2 with TRBJ2-7; 7 positions agree with TRBD2. V shed 5 bases and J 0 bases; nucleotides not matched to a gene: 10. Germline assignment: CDR1 WSHSY and CDR2 SAAADI. This CDR3 is built from 16 residues. CDR3 region: CASSNPGLPSSYEQYF. The DNA of the CDR3 is TGCGCCAGCAGTAATCCGGGACTACCAAGCTCCTACGAGCAGTACTTC.

The chain couples TRBV19 to TRBJ2-5; a possible D gene is TRBD1 (5 bases). This CDR3 has 16 amino acids. Germline lookup yields CDR1 LNHDA and CDR2 SQIVND (reference sequence). Between the trimmed V and J ends, which lost 3 bases and 4 bases, there was a span of 18 bases. CDR3 in amino acids: CASSILGPRGGETQYF. Written as DNA, the CDR3 is TGTGCCAGTAGTATCCTCGGGCCAAGGGGTGGAGAGACCCAGTACTTC.

J is TRBJ2-5 and V is TRBV7-7; a possible D gene is TRBD2 (6 bases). Germline lookup yields CDR1 SSHAT and CDR2 FNYEAQ (reference sequence). CDR3 length equals 13 residues. CDR3 nucleotides: TGTGCTAGCGGCCAGTTGATGGGAGAGACCCAGTACTTC. It encodes CASGQLMGETQYF.

On this clone itself: The junction and the germline gene differ at one end; a read error may be behind it. The chain recombines TRBV7-3 with TRBJ2-7, with a tentative D call TRBD1 (5 bases). The CDR3 covers 14 residues. From germline, CDR1 is SGHTA and CDR2 FQGTGA. The CDR3 loop reads CASSLTGSSYEQYF. The CDR3 nucleotides are TGTGCCAGCAGCCTAACAGGCTCCTCCTACGAGCAGTACTTC. Supplemented by reference TRBV7-3 and TRBJ2-7, the full variable domain reads GAGVSQTPSNKVTEKGKYVELRCDPISGHTALYWYRQSLGQGPEFLIYFQGTGAADDSGLPNDRFFAVRPEGSVSTLKIQRTERGDSAVYLCASSLTGSSYEQYFGPGTRLTVT.

The rearrangement joins TRBV5-1 to TRBJ2-7; 10 bases map to TRBD2. The CDR3 spans 15 residues. Trimming removed 3 bases from V and 5 bases from J; junction bases left unmatched: 8. Germline V CDR1 and CDR2: SGHRS, YFSETQ. The CDR3 sequence is CASSSSSGRTHEQYF. The DNA of the CDR3 is TGCGCCAGCAGCTCGTCTAGCGGGAGAACCCACGAGCAGTACTTC.

The gene calls are TRBV12-5 and TRBJ2-7, with D maybe TRBD1 (5 bases). This CDR3 region has 15 residues. The germline CDR1 and CDR2 sequences are LGHNT and FRNRAP. Trimming cost V 6 bases and J 0 bases, with 15 bases left between them. In DNA form, the CDR3 reads TGTGCTAGTGGATCTAGGGGTGTAAGCTCCTACGAGCAGTACTTC. It is translated as CASGSRGVSSYEQYF.

The CDR3 DNA follows: TGTGCCAGCAGTTTATGGAACTATGGCTACACCTTC. Its translation: CASSLWNYGYTF. The chain recombines TRBV27 with TRBJ1-2; D ambiguous. Trimming took 1 base from V and 2 from J, leaving 2 bases between them. This CDR3 has 12 amino acids. In germline, CDR1 is MNHEY, CDR2 SMNVEV (reference sequence).

The chain combines TRBV19 with TRBJ1-2; D uncertain. CDR1 is LNHDA, CDR2 SQIVND, per germline (reference sequence). CDR3 length: 13 residues. The germline V and J ends were trimmed by 1 base and 2 bases, with 5 bases remaining between them. The CDR3 DNA reads TGTGCCAGTAGTATAGCAGTCAACTATGGCTACACCTTC. It is translated as CASSIAVNYGYTF. The complete variable domain, with remaining parts taken from reference TRBV19 and TRBJ1-2, reads DGGITQSPKYLFRKEGQNVTLSCEQNLNHDAMYWYRQDPGQGLRLIYYSQIVNDFQKGDIAEGYSVSREKKESFPLTVTSAQKNPTAFYLCASSIAVNYGYTFGSGTRLTVV.

The rearrangement joins TRBV19 to TRBJ1-4; TRBD1 is a possible D gene (5 bases). The V and J ends lost 0 bases and 7 bases respectively, with 18 bases between them. Germline V gene lookup returns CDR1 LNHDA and CDR2 SQIVND (reference sequence). CDR3 size: 17 residues. As DNA, the CDR3 is TGTGCCAGTAGTATAGAGCCGGGACCTCCTTTAGTTGAAAAACTGTTTTTT. Translated, it gives CASSIEPGPPLVEKLFF.

J is TRBJ1-1 and V is TRBV5-1, with D tentatively TRBD1 (5 bases). Trimming removed 7 bases from V and 2 bases from J, with 15 bases in between. CDR1 and CDR2 (germline): SGHRS, YFSETQ. The CDR3 length is 14 residues. The CDR3 DNA is TGCGCCAGCGGCCAGGGCTCCGCCAACACTGAAGCTTTCTTT. This gives the protein CASGQGSANTEAFF.

This clone was detected only a few times. The chain is built from TRBV23-1 and TRBJ2-1; maybe TRBD1 (5 bases). TRBV23-1 is noted as an ORF with a role that remains uncertain. Trimming took off 6 bases at V and 3 bases at J, with 18 bases between the two ends. This CDR3 has 16 residues. CDR3 residues: CASSKGPKWNYNEQFF. CDR3 nucleotides: TGCGCCAGCAGCAAGGGGCCCAAGTGGAACTACAATGAGCAGTTCTTC.